This T cell receptor beta chain was obtained from a study of T cell responses to AZD1222 COVID-19 vaccine. TCRdb's copy holds only in-frame clones and misses some; the assay was immunoSEQ multiplex PCR. The repertoire consists of tens of thousands of clones, with 80% to 95% occurring once and the leading ten covering 37%. Whole-study findings and limits: Researchers took repertoire samples only after the peak T cell response had come.

Regarding this clone: Its antigen is still unknown. A read error may account for a junction end that differs from germline.

This CDR3 comprises 14 residues. Germline CDR1 reads MNHEY; CDR2 reads SMNVEV (reference sequence). V is TRBV27 and J is TRBJ1-1; 10 nucleotides align to TRBD1. Here the sequenced sample was peripheral blood, taken 28 days after the second AZD1222 dose. The clonotype comes from an adult who received the AZD1222 COVID-19 vaccine. Written as DNA, the CDR3 is TGTGCCAGCAGCTTATGGACAGGGGGTCGGGTGGCTTTCTTT. As protein: CASSLWTGGRVAFF.